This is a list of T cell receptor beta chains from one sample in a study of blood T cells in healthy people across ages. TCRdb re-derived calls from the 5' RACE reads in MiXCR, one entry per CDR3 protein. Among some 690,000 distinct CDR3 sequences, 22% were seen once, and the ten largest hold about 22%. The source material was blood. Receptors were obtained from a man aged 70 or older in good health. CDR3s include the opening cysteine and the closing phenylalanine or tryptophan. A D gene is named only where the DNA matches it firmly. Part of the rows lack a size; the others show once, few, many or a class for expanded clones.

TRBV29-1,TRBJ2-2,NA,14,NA,CSVGGRGLAGELFF,TGCAGCGTTGGCGGCAGGGGATTGGCCGGGGAGCTGTTTTTT
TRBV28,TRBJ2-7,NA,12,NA,CASTSEPLGQYF,TGTGCCAGCACCTCAGAACCTCTGGGGCAGTACTTC
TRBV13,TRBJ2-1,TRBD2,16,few,CASSPRGLAEYNEQFF,TGTGCCAGCAGCCCCCGGGGACTAGCAGAATACAATGAGCAGTTCTTC
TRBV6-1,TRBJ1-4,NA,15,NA,CASNRQGPGNEKLFF,TGTGCCAGCAATAGGCAGGGGCCGGGTAATGAAAAACTGTTTTTT
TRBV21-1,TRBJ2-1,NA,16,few,CASSKKQGHKGNEQFF,TGTGCCAGCAGCAAGAAACAGGGGCATAAAGGCAATGAGCAGTTCTTC
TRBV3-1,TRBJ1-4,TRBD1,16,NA,CASSQGQTGVQGKLFF,TGTGCCAGCAGCCAAGGCCAGACAGGGGTTCAAGGAAAACTGTTTTTT
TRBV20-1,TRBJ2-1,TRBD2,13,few,CSAHRSGDNEQFF,TGCAGTGCTCACCGTAGCGGGGACAATGAGCAGTTCTTC
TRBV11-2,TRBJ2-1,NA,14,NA,CASSSRKGKNEQFF,TGTGCCAGCAGCTCCCGGAAGGGGAAGAATGAGCAGTTCTTC
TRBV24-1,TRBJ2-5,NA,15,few,CATSDLTAGGETQYF,TGTGCCACCAGTGATTTGACGGCGGGCGGGGAGACCCAGTACTTC
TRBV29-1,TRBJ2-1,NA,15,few,CSSGWPGTSYNEQFF,TGCAGCTCAGGGTGGCCAGGGACATCCTACAATGAGCAGTTCTTC
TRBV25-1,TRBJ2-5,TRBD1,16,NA,CASSAWGTGTQETQYF,TGTGCCAGCAGTGCATGGGGGACAGGCACCCAAGAGACCCAGTACTTC
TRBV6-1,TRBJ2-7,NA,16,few,CASILTAGTGAYEQYF,TGTGCCAGCATACTAACAGCGGGGACAGGAGCCTACGAGCAGTACTTC
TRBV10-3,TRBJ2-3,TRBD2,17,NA,CAISSGTSGGSTDTQYF,TGTGCCATCAGCTCCGGGACTAGCGGGGGGAGTACAGATACGCAGTATTTT
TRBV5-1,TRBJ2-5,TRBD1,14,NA,CTSARTGLRETQYF,TGCACCAGCGCTCGGACAGGGTTAAGGGAGACTCAGTACTTC
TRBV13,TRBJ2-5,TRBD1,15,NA,CASSISHRGHREQYF,TGTGCCAGCAGCATCTCTCACAGGGGGCATCGTGAGCAGTACTTC
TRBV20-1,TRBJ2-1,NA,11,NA,CSARMYNEQFF,TGCAGTGCTAGGATGTACAATGAGCAGTTCTTC
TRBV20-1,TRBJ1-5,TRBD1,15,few,CSARVTGGRSQPQHF,TGCAGTGCTAGGGTAACAGGGGGCAGGAGTCAGCCCCAGCATTTT
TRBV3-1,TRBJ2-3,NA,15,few,CASSPLRAVGDTQYF,TGTGCCAGCAGCCCTCTCAGAGCGGTAGGGGATACGCAGTATTTT
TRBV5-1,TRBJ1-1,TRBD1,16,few,CASRRVGTGANTEAFF,TGCGCCAGCCGACGGGTTGGGACAGGCGCGAACACTGAAGCTTTCTTT
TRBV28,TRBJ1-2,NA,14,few,CASSLEGASYGYTF,TGTGCCAGCAGTTTAGAAGGGGCCAGCTATGGCTACACCTTC
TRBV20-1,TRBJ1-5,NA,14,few,CSARNGGEVQPQHF,TGCAGTGCTAGAAACGGGGGGGAGGTTCAGCCCCAGCATTTT
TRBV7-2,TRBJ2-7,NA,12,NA,CASSSPGGEQYF,TGTGCCAGCAGCTCCCCCGGGGGCGAGCAGTACTTC
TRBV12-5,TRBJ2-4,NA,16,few,CASGSWGTRTKNIQYF,TGTGCTAGTGGTAGCTGGGGTACGAGAACCAAAAACATTCAGTACTTC
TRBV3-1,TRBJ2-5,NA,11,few,CASKGVWEQYF,TGTGCCAGCAAGGGGGTTTGGGAGCAGTACTTC
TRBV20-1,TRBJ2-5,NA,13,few,CSAGPKTQETQYF,TGCAGTGCCGGACCGAAAACCCAAGAGACCCAGTACTTC
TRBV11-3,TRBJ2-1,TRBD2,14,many,CASGLAGVYNEQFF,TGTGCCAGCGGACTAGCGGGAGTCTACAATGAGCAGTTCTTC
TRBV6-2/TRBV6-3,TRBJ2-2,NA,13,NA,CASSYSNYGELFF,TGTGCCAGCAGTTACTCGAATTACGGGGAGCTGTTTTTT
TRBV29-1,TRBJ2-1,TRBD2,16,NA,CSVFSSGAPSYNEQFF,TGCAGCGTTTTCTCTAGCGGGGCCCCCTCCTACAATGAGCAGTTCTTC
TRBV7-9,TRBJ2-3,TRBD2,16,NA,CASSLGLAGLKDTQYF,TGTGCCAGCAGCCTCGGACTAGCGGGTTTAAAGGATACGCAGTATTTT
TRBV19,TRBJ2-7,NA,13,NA,CASSIGRASEQYF,TGTGCCAGTAGTATTGGAAGAGCGTCCGAGCAGTACTTC
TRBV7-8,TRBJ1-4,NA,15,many,CASRHRTGTNEKLFF,TGTGCCAGCAGACACCGGACGGGAACTAATGAAAAACTGTTTTTT
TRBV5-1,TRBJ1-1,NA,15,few,CASSFEGGRDTEAFF,TGCGCCAGCAGCTTCGAGGGAGGGAGGGACACTGAAGCTTTCTTT
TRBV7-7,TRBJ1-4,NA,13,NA,CASSRGGSEKLFF,TGTGCCAGCAGCCGCGGGGGGAGTGAAAAACTGTTTTTT
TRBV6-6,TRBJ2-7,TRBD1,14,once,CASSTQGKRFEQYF,TGTGCCAGCAGTACACAGGGGAAGCGCTTCGAGCAGTACTTC
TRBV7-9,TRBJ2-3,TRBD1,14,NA,CASSFQGAKDTQYF,TGTGCCAGCAGCTTCCAGGGGGCTAAGGATACGCAGTATTTT
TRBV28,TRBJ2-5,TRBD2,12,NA,CASSVGREGLYF,TGTGCCAGCAGTGTGGGCAGGGAGGGTCTGTACTTC
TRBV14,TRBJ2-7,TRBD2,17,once,CASSLLLVAGGLGEQYF,TGTGCCAGCAGCCTCCTCTTGGTAGCGGGAGGTCTAGGCGAGCAGTACTTC
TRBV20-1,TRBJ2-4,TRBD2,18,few,CSARESLAGAVAKNIQYF,TGCAGTGCTAGAGAGTCACTAGCGGGAGCTGTTGCCAAAAACATTCAGTACTTC
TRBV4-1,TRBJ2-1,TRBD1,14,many,CASSQEGGRNEQFF,TGCGCCAGCAGCCAAGAAGGGGGCAGAAATGAGCAGTTCTTC
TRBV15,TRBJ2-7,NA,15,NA,CATSRVRRGSYEQYF,TGTGCCACCAGCAGAGTCCGGCGCGGGTCCTACGAGCAGTACTTC
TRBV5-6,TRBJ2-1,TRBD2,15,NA,CASSFTSGSYGEQFF,TGTGCCAGCAGCTTCACTAGCGGGAGTTATGGGGAGCAGTTCTTC